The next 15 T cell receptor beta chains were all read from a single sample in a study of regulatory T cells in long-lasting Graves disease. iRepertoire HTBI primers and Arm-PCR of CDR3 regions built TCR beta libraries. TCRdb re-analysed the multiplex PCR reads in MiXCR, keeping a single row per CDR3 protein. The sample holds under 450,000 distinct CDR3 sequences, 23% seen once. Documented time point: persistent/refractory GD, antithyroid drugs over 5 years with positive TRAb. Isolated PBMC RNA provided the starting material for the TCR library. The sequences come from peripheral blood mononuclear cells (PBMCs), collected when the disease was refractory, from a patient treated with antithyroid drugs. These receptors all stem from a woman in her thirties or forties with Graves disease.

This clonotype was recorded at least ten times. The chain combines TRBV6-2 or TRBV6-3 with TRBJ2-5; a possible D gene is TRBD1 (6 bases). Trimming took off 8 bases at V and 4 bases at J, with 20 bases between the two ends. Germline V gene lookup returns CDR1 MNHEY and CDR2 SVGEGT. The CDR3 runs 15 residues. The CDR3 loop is CASRRTGLQRETQYF. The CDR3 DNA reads TGTGCCAGCCGGCGAACAGGGTTGCAGAGAGAGACCCAGTACTTC.

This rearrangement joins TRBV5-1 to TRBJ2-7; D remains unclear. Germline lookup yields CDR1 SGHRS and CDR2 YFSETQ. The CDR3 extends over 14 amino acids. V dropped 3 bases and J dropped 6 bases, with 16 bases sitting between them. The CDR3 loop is CASSSSTFYCEQYF. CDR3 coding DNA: TGCGCCAGCAGCTCCTCGACATTTTACTGCGAGCAGTACTTC.

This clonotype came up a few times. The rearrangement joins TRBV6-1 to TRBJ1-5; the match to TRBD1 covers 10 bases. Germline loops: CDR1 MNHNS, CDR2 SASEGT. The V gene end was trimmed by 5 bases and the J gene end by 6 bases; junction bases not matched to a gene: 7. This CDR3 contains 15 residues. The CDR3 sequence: CASSPGTGVSQPQHF. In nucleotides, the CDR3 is TGTGCCAGCAGTCCGGGGACAGGGGTAAGTCAGCCCCAGCATTTT.

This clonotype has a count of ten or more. The CDR3 loop reads CASSPSPSQETQYF. In DNA, the CDR3 is TGTGCCAGCAGCCCTAGTCCTAGCCAGGAGACCCAGTACTTC. The V and J genes are TRBV5-5 and TRBJ2-5; tentative D call: TRBD2 (5 bases). CDR1 is SGHKS, CDR2 YYEKEE, per germline (reference sequence). CDR3 length: 14 amino acids. Trimming took off 4 bases at V and 5 bases at J, with 15 bases between the two ends.

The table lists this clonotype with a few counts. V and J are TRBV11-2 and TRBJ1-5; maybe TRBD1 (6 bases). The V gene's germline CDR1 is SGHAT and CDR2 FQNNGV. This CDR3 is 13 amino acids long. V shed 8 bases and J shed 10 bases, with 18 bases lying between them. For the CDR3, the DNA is TGTGCCAGCGCCCCGGGGGCGGGAGGACCCCAGCATTTT. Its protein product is CASAPGAGGPQHF.

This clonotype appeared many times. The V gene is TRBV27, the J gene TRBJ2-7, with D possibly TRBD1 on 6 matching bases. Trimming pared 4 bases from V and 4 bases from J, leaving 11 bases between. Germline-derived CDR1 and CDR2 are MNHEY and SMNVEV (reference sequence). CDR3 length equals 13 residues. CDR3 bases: TGTGCCAGCAGTTCTTTCCAGGGGTACGAGCAGTACTTC. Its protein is CASSSFQGYEQYF.

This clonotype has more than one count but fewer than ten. CDR3 sequence reads: CSGRDQISYEQYF. The CDR3 DNA sequence: TGCAGTGGTAGGGACCAAATTTCCTACGAGCAGTACTTC. The chain recombines TRBV20-1 with TRBJ2-7; the D gene could be TRBD1 or TRBD2 (5 bases each). Germline values: CDR1 DFQATT, CDR2 SNEGSKA (reference sequence). V lost 7 bases, J lost 1 base, and 14 bases lay in between. The CDR3 runs 13 residues.

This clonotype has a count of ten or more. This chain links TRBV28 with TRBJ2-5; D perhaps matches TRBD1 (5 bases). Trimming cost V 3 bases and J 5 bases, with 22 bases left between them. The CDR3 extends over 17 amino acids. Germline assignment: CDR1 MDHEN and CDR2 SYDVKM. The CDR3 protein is CASSFPLNHQGGETQYF. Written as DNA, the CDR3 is TGTGCCAGCAGTTTTCCCTTGAACCACCAGGGTGGGGAGACCCAGTACTTC.

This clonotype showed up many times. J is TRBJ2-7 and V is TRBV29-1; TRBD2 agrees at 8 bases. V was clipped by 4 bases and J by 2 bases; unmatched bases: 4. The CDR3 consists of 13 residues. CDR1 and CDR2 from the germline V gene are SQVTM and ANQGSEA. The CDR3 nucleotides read TGCAGCGTTGTGAGCGGGAGTCCCTACGAGCAGTACTTC. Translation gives CSVVSGSPYEQYF.

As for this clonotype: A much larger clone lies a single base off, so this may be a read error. CDR3 in DNA: TGTGCCAGCAGTGTAGCCTCCTACGAGCAGTACTTC. It specifies CASSVASYEQYF. The chain employs TRBV2 and TRBJ2-7; no reliable D call. The CDR3 has 12 amino acids. V lost 4 bases, J lost 0 bases, and 4 bases lay in between. Germline values: CDR1 SNHLY, CDR2 FYNNEI.

For the CDR3, the DNA is TGCGCCAGCAGCTTGGTGACGGGGGGCACTGAAGCTTTCTTT. Translated: CASSLVTGGTEAFF. This chain connects TRBV5-1 to TRBJ1-1; a weak D match, TRBD1 (5 bases). The V gene's germline CDR1 is SGHRS and CDR2 YFSETQ. This CDR3 is 14 amino acids long. Trimming removed 0 bases from V and 4 bases from J, with 10 bases in between.

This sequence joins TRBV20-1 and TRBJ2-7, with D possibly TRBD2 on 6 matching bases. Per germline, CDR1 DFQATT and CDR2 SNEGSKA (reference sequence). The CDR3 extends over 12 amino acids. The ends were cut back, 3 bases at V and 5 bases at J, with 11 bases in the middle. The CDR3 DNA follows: TGCAGTGCTAGTGCCGGGGGAAACGAGCAGTACTTC. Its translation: CSASAGGNEQYF.

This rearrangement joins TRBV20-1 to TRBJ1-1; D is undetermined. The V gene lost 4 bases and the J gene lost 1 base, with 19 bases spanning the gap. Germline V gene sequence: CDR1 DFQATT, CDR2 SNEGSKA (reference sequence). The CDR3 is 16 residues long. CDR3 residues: CSATDLLRMKNTEAFF. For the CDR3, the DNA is TGCAGTGCTACCGACCTACTGCGAATGAAGAACACTGAAGCTTTCTTT.

The CDR3 is CSAGLAGVENEQFF. The DNA for the CDR3 is TGCAGTGCTGGACTAGCGGGAGTCGAGAATGAGCAGTTCTTC. This chain joins TRBV20-1 and TRBJ2-1; TRBD2 matches 13 bases. J was trimmed by 7 bases and V by 5 bases; bases with no gene match: 5. The CDR3 extends over 14 amino acids. Germline assignment: CDR1 DFQATT and CDR2 SNEGSKA (reference sequence).

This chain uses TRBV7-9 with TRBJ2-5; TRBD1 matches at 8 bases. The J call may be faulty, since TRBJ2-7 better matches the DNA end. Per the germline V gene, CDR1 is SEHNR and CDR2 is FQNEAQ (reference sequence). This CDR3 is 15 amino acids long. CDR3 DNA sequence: TGTGCCAGCAGCTTAGGCCCGGACAGGGACTACGAGCAGTACTTC. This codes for CASSLGPDRDYEQYF.